A selection of T cell receptor beta chains follows, all from one sample in a study of cytotoxic CD8 clonotypes in ibrutinib-treated CLL. Produced via immunoSEQ multiplex PCR; TCRdb's table is partial and in-frame only. The sample includes some 310,000 clones, about 80% of them seen just once. Sequenced here: PBMCs, sampled before ibrutinib treatment. These receptors were obtained from a human donor with chronic lymphocytic leukemia. The CDR3 runs from the conserved cysteine through the conserved F or W. The D gene is left open where the match is weak. A clone size is listed for some rows: how often the clone was seen (once, few, many), or a class if it is expanded.

d_call	clone_size	v_call	j_call	cdr3_aa	cdr3_nt
NA	few	TRBV6-5	TRBJ1-3	CASRGPPQGSGAIYF	TGTGCCAGCAGGGGCCCGCCACAGGGAAGCGGCGCCATATATTTT
TRBD2	once	TRBV6-4	TRBJ2-1	CAKFTGTSGSNEQFF	TGTGCCAAGTTTACCGGGACTAGCGGGAGCAATGAGCAGTTCTTC
NA	few	TRBV5-4	TRBJ2-3	CASSSADSTDTQYF	TGTGCCAGCAGCTCAGCGGATAGCACAGATACGCAGTATTTT
TRBD2	NA	TRBV4-3	TRBJ2-3	CASSQRGTRGTQYF	TGCGCCAGCAGCCAGAGGGGGACTAGAGGTACGCAGTATTTT
NA	NA	TRBV10-3	TRBJ2-2	CAISEGIGELFF	TGTGCCATCAGTGAGGGTATTGGGGAGCTGTTTTTT
NA	NA	TRBV19	TRBJ1-5	CASSKPGSNQPQHF	TGTGCCAGTAGTAAACCAGGTAGCAATCAGCCCCAGCATTTT
TRBD2	NA	TRBV7-3	TRBJ2-1	CASSTGLAGAGEQFF	TGTGCCAGCAGCACTGGACTAGCGGGAGCAGGGGAGCAGTTCTTC
TRBD2	NA	TRBV6-5	TRBJ2-7	CASSYKAGGPGEQYF	TGTGCCAGCAGTTACAAAGCGGGAGGGCCTGGGGAGCAGTACTTC
TRBD2	NA	TRBV5-6	TRBJ2-2	CASSIGTSGNTGELFF	TGTGCCAGCAGCATAGGGACTAGCGGAAACACCGGGGAGCTGTTTTTT
TRBD2	NA	TRBV9	TRBJ2-1	CASSVGTSVYNEQFF	TGTGCCAGCAGCGTTGGGACTAGCGTCTACAATGAGCAGTTCTTC
TRBD1	few	TRBV5-4	TRBJ1-1	CASSWGQGNTEAFF	TGTGCCAGCAGCTGGGGACAGGGGAACACTGAAGCTTTCTTT
NA	NA	TRBV30	TRBJ2-1	CAWSGPGWEQFF	TGTGCCTGGAGTGGGCCGGGGTGGGAGCAGTTCTTC
TRBD2	NA	TRBV5-1	TRBJ2-5	CASSLFGTSQETQYF	TGCGCCAGCAGCTTGTTCGGGACTAGCCAAGAGACCCAGTACTTC
NA	NA	TRBV28	TRBJ1-2	CASSRRQGTVYGYTF	TGTGCCAGCAGTCGACGACAAGGCACCGTCTATGGCTACACCTTC
TRBD2	NA	TRBV5-4	TRBJ2-2	CASSPPGLAPGELFF	TGTGCCAGCTCACCCCCGGGACTAGCGCCCGGGGAGCTGTTTTTT
NA	NA	TRBV27	TRBJ2-1	CASRLVQVDEQFF	TGTGCCAGCCGACTAGTCCAGGTGGATGAGCAGTTCTTC
NA	few	TRBV4-2	TRBJ2-7	CASSQRQSERGSHYEQYF	TGTGCCAGCAGCCAACGTCAATCAGAGAGGGGATCCCACTACGAGCAGTACTTC
TRBD1	few	TRBV28	TRBJ2-5	CASSFLGQGGETQYF	TGTGCCAGCAGCTTCCTGGGACAGGGGGGAGAGACCCAGTACTTC
NA	NA	TRBV10-3	TRBJ1-4	CAITPDVNEKLFF	TGTGCCATCACCCCCGACGTAAATGAAAAACTGTTTTTT
NA	NA	TRBV15	TRBJ2-5	CATSRLGRKTQYF	TGTGCCACCAGCAGGCTTGGGCGGAAGACCCAGTACTTC
TRBD2	NA	TRBV9	TRBJ2-1	CASSVSLAGSSYNEQFF	TGTGCCAGCAGCGTATCTCTAGCGGGAAGCTCCTACAATGAGCAGTTCTTC
TRBD1	NA	TRBV2	TRBJ1-5	CASTTQGVNQPQHF	TGTGCCAGCACCACGCAGGGGGTTAATCAGCCCCAGCATTTT
TRBD1	NA	TRBV6-1	TRBJ2-3	CASSIQGASDTQYF	TGTGCCAGCAGTATACAGGGGGCTTCAGATACGCAGTATTTT
TRBD2	NA	TRBV7-9	TRBJ2-3	CASSSGLAGLTDTQYF	TGTGCCAGCAGCTCAGGACTAGCGGGATTGACAGATACGCAGTATTTT
NA	NA	TRBV9	TRBJ2-1	CASSPAGPPYNEQFF	TGTGCCAGCAGCCCTGCGGGACCTCCCTACAATGAGCAGTTCTTC
TRBD2	NA	TRBV2	TRBJ2-3	CASGTSASTDTQYF	TGTGCCAGCGGGACTAGCGCTAGCACAGATACGCAGTATTTT
TRBD2	NA	TRBV12-5	TRBJ2-3	CASGALSGRGGTTQYF	TGTGCTAGTGGGGCGCTTAGCGGGAGAGGGGGCACTACGCAGTATTTT
TRBD1	few	TRBV7-2	TRBJ1-1	CASSQDRVAANTEAFF	TGTGCCAGCAGCCAGGACAGGGTTGCAGCGAACACTGAAGCTTTCTTT
NA	NA	TRBV5-6	TRBJ1-1	CASSLDYRVITEAFF	TGTGCCAGCAGCTTGGATTACAGGGTTATCACTGAAGCTTTCTTT
NA	NA	TRBV4-3	TRBJ1-1	CASSQGPSRTEAFF	TGCGCCAGCAGCCAAGGGCCAAGCAGGACTGAAGCTTTCTTT
TRBD2	NA	TRBV5-1	TRBJ2-3	CASSLVGPGLASTDTQYF	TGCGCCAGCAGCTTGGTGGGCCCGGGACTAGCTAGCACAGATACGCAGTATTTT
NA	NA	TRBV30	TRBJ2-1	CAWQGPPYNEQFF	TGTGCCTGGCAGGGGCCACCCTACAATGAGCAGTTCTTC
NA	NA	TRBV7-9	TRBJ2-5	CASSRSTQYF	TGTGCCAGCAGTCGGTCGACCCAGTACTTC
NA	NA	TRBV18	TRBJ2-5	CASSPLGAQETQYF	TGTGCCAGCTCACCACTGGGGGCTCAAGAGACCCAGTACTTC
NA	NA	TRBV30	TRBJ2-5	CAWSPGRRVETQYF	TGTGCCTGGAGTCCCGGACGGAGGGTAGAGACCCAGTACTTC
NA	NA	TRBV18	TRBJ1-6	CASSPPSGSNSPLHF	TGTGCCAGCTCACCACCTTCAGGGTCTAATTCACCCCTCCACTTT
NA	NA	TRBV9	TRBJ2-1	CASSVGSRSSYNEQFF	TGTGCCAGCAGCGTAGGGAGCAGAAGCTCCTACAATGAGCAGTTCTTC
TRBD2	NA	TRBV4-3	TRBJ2-7	CASSQDTFGTSGRRHEQYF	TGCGCCAGCAGCCAAGACACTTTTGGGACTAGCGGGAGAAGGCACGAGCAGTACTTC
NA	NA	TRBV5-1	TRBJ2-1	CASSLDGTSYNEQFF	TGCGCCAGCAGCTTGGACGGGACCTCCTACAATGAGCAGTTCTTC
NA	NA	TRBV5-4	TRBJ2-7	CASSLGRESSYEQYF	TGTGCCAGCAGCTTGGGTCGGGAGAGCTCCTACGAGCAGTACTTC
NA	once	TRBV6-1	TRBJ2-1	CASSEVPNGHNEQFF	TGTGCCAGCAGTGAAGTCCCCAACGGCCACAATGAGCAGTTCTTC
NA	NA	TRBV15	TRBJ2-5	CATSRDRAIQETQYF	TGTGCCACCAGCAGAGATAGGGCAATCCAAGAGACCCAGTACTTC
NA	NA	TRBV6-1	TRBJ1-5	CASRKGAVNQPQHF	TGTGCCAGCAGGAAAGGGGCAGTTAATCAGCCCCAGCATTTT
NA	NA	TRBV7-2	TRBJ2-3	CASSFIAETSTDTQYF	TGTGCCAGCAGCTTCATAGCGGAAACTAGCACAGATACGCAGTATTTT
TRBD1	NA	TRBV28	TRBJ2-2	CASIPTEGAIGELFF	TGTGCCAGCATTCCCACCGAGGGGGCCATCGGGGAGCTGTTTTTT
NA	NA	TRBV28	TRBJ1-1	CAVQPLRGDTEAFF	TGTGCTGTACAGCCTTTAAGAGGGGACACTGAAGCTTTCTTT
TRBD1	few	TRBV5-4	TRBJ2-7	CASSPTGGEQYF	TGTGCCAGCAGCCCGACAGGGGGGGAGCAGTACTTC
TRBD1	NA	TRBV2	TRBJ1-1	CASSAWTGAHTEAFF	TGTGCCAGCAGTGCATGGACAGGGGCTCACACTGAAGCTTTCTTT